This record concerns one T cell receptor beta chain sequence. In this sample, this clonotype turned up a few times. What antigen it recognizes has not been identified. Base quality data are lacking; no much larger clone is found one base away. Stable Graves' hyperthyroidism was defined as the absence of progression to ophthalmopathy over 18 months of follow-up. Hyperthyroidism patients were newly diagnosed, had a disease duration of under 2 months, and were aged 18 to 65 years. Exclusion was applied to patients with uncontrolled infections, other autoimmune diseases, pregnancy or lactation. Diagnoses were based on clinical symptoms, serum thyroxine and TRAb, thyroid ultrasound and orbital computed tomography. Ficoll-Paque density gradient centrifugation was used to isolate PBMCs from around 10 ml of fresh peripheral blood. Total RNA was extracted using Trizol reagent, and RNA quality was assessed on an Agilent 2100 Bioanalyzer.

Amplification of TCR beta CDR3 regions was carried out from RNA transcripts. A first-round RT-PCR of the TCR CDR3 used the HTBI primer set with the Qiagen OneStep RT-PCR kit. The libraries were constructed in a second round of multiplex PCR and then size-selected and purified. Paired-end sequencing of the libraries was performed with 100 bp reads on an Illumina HiSeq2000. The authors' analysis ran thus. SOAPnuke was used to process the raw data, with reads discarded if the reads contained adapters or uncalled bases, had a mean Phred below 15, or lacked an exact constant-primer or identifier match. High-quality paired reads were merged using COPE v1.2.5, and each unique nucleotide sequence was defined as a clonotype. Clonotypes were aligned to IMGT TRBV, TRBD and TRBJ reference segments using MiTCR v1.1. Only V-J combinations with frequency above 0.0001, covering 99.2% of repertoires, were analysed. A TCS score was defined as the ratio of F50 (clonal expansion) to E x V (chaos), with BLOSUM62-based TCRdist applied between CDR3 peptides within each V-J. Welch's t-statistics and random forest reduced roughly 500 V-J features to roughly 13, which were used in a naive Bayes classifier (R e1071). TCRdb trimmed public reads at Q25 via fastp, called clones via MiXCR and kept in-frame beta chains. A single entry per CDR3 protein holds the most common genes and DNA from its merged rows. The V and J calls here are based on TCRdb, not the publication. The sample table contains hundreds of thousands of distinct CDR3 sequences; only one count was recorded for 16% of them. The ten largest clonotypes hold more than 15% of the sample.

This entry belongs to a study of T cells in Graves' hyperthyroidism and ophthalmopathy (dated by TCRdb to between 2018 and 2021). With regard to the full study: Peripheral blood was sampled at the time of initial diagnosis, prior to any treatment. To identify TCR V-J signatures that set the groups apart, the researchers used a discovery cohort of roughly 100 patients, made up of around 40 with Graves' ophthalmopathy and some 60 with stable Graves' hyperthyroidism. Prospective prediction of ophthalmopathy was tested in an independent validation cohort of 18 to 20 hyperthyroidism patients and 15 to 17 patients who later progressed to ophthalmopathy. The 100 discovery patients were divided at random into training and test sets in a 7:3 ratio. Thyroid tissue and blood T-cell repertoires from about six Graves' hyperthyroidism patients were also compared in the study. Following sampling, methimazole starting at 30 mg daily was given to hyperthyroidism patients, and high-dose intravenous methylprednisolone was given to ophthalmopathy patients. The paper reports TCR Vbeta CDR3 sequencing of fewer than 150 peripheral blood samples: approximately 41 ophthalmopathy, fewer than 85 hyperthyroidism and around 17 progressor patients.

Counted from cysteine to phenylalanine, this CDR3 has 20 amino acids. The only DNA kept is the CDR3, 60 bases in frame from the first base. Relative to germline, V is missing 3 bases and J is missing 0 bases, with 9 bases of the junction outside any gene match. The germline V gene encodes CDR1 SGHNT and CDR2 YENEEA. Results the study describes overall, beyond this receptor: Most expanded thyroid clonotypes (frequency above 0.001) were also found in blood, which suggests that blood repertoires may mirror thyroid immune responses. No statistical method was used to fix the sample size in advance, and group allocation was not hidden from the investigators. In validation, progression to ophthalmopathy was predicted by the model with around 71% sensitivity and 72.22% specificity, a median of around 5.9 months before onset. Ophthalmopathy was separated from stable hyperthyroidism by a 13 V-J signature model, with about 88% sensitivity and roughly 81% specificity obtained in cross-validation and 80%/75% obtained in testing.

The receptor chain draws on TRBV11-3 and TRBJ2-1, and TRBD2 aligns with 15 junction nucleotides. The source is a woman aged 18-29 years with Graves' hyperthyroidism. The sample comprised blood. The CDR3 has the sequence CASSLAGLAGGRSSYNEQFF. The DNA is as follows: TGTGCCAGCAGCTTGGCGGGACTAGCGGGGGGTCGGAGCTCCTACAATGAGCAGTTCTTC.